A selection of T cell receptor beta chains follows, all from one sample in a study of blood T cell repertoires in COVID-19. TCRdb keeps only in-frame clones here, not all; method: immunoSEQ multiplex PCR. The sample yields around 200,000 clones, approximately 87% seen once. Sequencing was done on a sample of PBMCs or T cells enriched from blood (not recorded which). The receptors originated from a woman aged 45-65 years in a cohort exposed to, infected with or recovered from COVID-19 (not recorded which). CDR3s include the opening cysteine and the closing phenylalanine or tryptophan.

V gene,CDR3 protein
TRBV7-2,CASSLGQTRTGTEAFF
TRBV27,CASSLGGAGTGELFF
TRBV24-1,CATSETGGEGNQPQHF
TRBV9,CASSAGGRGTEAFF
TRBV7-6,CASSSRQGAGEKLFF
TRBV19,CASSPLNQPQHF
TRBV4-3,CASSQDATGEETQYF
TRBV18,CASSNKQGASGNTIYF
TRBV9,CASSVGVDQPQHF
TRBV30,CAWSRGAGNTIYF
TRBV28,CASSLGQGNYGYTF
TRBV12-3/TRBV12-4,CASMEDYNEQFF
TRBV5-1,CASTSGSATNEKLFF
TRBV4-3,CASSQEVAASQPQHF
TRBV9,CASSPGGRDNTIYF
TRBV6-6,CASRPRILAGGGTQYF
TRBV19,CASSLGASTDTQYF
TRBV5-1,CASSYSRGGSTDTQYF
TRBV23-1,CASSHRLDRVLNNSPLHF
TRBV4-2,CASSQERQGIYYTF
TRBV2,CASSRDRQWQPQHF
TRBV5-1,CASSLPAGLGQETQYF
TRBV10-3,CAISVGGSNTEAFF
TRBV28,CASSFSSREQFF
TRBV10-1,CASSETASYGYTF
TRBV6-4,CASSLQGEVDEQFF
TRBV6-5,CASTTGQGAVRKLFF
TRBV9,CASSVRGSSYNEQFF
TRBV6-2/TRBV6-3,CASSPEGVFHLGYTF
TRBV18,CASSPFRAGNTGELFF
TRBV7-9,CASSYSQGPNEKLFF
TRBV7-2,CASSLVVGRGTGNTIYF
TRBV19,CASIPIQGATGGYTF
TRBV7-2,CASSLGQGAFSGYTF
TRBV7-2,CASSRPGGSNQPQHF
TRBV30,CAWSLGRRQKQETQYF
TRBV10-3,CAISVGTDFYEQYF
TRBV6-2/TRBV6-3,CASSIGGYGYTF
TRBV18,CASSPQSRDIYGYTF
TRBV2,CASSDQGPPYNEQFF
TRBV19,CASNNLGGADTQYF
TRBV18,CASSPTGHLERNTIYF
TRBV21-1,CASKGTSSSYNEQFF
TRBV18,CASSPRRGTNNEQFF
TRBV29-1,CSVQGQPYSGNTIYF
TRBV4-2,CASSQDPVAGATDTQYF
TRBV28,CASRPTQVSNQPQHF
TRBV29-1,CSVHDRNSNYGYTF
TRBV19,CASRPPTGIGSPLHF
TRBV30,CAWIGLAEETQYF
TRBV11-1,CASSLGYRENTEAFF
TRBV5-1,CASSFTGPVNQETQYF
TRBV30,CAWSIGGPIQPQHF
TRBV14,CASSPRQRMNTEAFF
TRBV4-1,CASSQGGLKQGVSPLHF
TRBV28,CASSTRTASNTEAFF
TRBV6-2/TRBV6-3,CASSQAPFVEETQYF
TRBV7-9,CASSLRDTARGNTIYF